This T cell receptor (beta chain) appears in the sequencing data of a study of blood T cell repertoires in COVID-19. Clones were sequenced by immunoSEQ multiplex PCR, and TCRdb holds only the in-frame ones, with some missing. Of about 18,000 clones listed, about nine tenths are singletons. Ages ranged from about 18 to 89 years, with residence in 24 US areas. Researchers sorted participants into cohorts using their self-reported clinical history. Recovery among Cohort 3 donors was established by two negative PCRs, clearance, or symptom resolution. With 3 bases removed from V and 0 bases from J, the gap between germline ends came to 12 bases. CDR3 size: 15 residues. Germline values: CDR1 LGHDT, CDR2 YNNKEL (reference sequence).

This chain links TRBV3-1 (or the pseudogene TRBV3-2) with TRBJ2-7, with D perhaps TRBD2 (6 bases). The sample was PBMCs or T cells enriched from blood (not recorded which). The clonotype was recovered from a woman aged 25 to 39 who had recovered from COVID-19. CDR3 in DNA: TGTGCCAGCAGCCATACCGGGAGATACTCCTACGAGCAGTACTTC. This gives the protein CASSHTGRYSYEQYF.